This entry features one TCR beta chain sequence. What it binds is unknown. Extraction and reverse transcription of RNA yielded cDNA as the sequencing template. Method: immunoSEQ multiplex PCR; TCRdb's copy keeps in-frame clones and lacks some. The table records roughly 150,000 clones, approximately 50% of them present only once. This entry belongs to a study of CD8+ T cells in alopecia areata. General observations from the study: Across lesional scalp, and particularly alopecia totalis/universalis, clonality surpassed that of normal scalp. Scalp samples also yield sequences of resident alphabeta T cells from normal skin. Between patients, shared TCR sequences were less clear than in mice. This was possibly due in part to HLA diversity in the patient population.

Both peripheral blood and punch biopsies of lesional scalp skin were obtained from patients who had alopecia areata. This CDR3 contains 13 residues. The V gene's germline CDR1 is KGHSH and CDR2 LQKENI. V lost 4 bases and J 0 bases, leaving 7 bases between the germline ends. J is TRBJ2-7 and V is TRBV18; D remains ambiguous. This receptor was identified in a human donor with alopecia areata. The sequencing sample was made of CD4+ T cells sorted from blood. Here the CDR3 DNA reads TGTGCCAGCTCACGTTCAGTCTCCTACGAGCAGTACTTC. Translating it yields CASSRSVSYEQYF.